The following is a T cell receptor beta chain sequence with its context. The antigen is unknown. This sample was taken from a study of CD8+CD57+ T cells in acquired aplastic anemia. Study-wide points: Patients and controls were found to share 25 to 30 CD8+ CDR3 sequences. Patients versus controls showed no significant CD8+ Simpson's diversity difference.

Germline V CDR1 and CDR2: DFQATT, SNEGSKA (reference sequence). The CDR3 is 14 amino acids. The germline V and J ends were trimmed by 7 bases and 1 base, with 14 bases remaining between them. Genomic DNA served as template for TCR beta VDJ and CDR3 profiling. TCRdb re-analysed the reads in MiXCR, keeping a single row per CDR3 protein. Of about 210,000 distinct CDR3 sequences listed, around 60% are singletons. The specimen was sorted CD4+, CD8+, or CD8+CD57+ T cells (not recorded which) from PBMCs. The chain links TRBV20-1 to TRBJ1-3; D possibly corresponds to TRBD1 (5 bases). The clonotype was recovered from a human donor in good health. The CDR3 loop reads CSVLDRGSGNTIYF. The CDR3 coding sequence is TGCAGTGTTCTCGACCGGGGGTCTGGAAACACCATATATTTT.